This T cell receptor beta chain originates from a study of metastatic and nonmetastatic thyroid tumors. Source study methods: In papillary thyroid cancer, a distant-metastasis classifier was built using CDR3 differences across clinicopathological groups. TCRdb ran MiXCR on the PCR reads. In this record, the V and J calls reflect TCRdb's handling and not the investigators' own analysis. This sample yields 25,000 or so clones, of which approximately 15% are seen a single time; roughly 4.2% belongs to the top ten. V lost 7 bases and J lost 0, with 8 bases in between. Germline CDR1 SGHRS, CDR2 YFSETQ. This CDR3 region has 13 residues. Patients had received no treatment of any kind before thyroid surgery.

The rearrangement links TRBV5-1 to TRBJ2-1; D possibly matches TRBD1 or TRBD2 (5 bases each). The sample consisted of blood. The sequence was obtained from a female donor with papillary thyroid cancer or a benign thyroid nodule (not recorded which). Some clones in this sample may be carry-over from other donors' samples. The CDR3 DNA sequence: TGCGCCAGCTCGAGGGGCTCCTACAATGAGCAGTTCTTC. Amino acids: CASSRGSYNEQFF. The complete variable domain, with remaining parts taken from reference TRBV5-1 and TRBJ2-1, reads KAGVTQTPRYLIKTRGQQVTLSCSPISGHRSVSWYQQTPGQGLQFLFEYFSETQRNKGNFPGRFSGRQFSNSRSEMNVSTLELGDSALYLCASSRGSYNEQFFGPGTRLTVL.